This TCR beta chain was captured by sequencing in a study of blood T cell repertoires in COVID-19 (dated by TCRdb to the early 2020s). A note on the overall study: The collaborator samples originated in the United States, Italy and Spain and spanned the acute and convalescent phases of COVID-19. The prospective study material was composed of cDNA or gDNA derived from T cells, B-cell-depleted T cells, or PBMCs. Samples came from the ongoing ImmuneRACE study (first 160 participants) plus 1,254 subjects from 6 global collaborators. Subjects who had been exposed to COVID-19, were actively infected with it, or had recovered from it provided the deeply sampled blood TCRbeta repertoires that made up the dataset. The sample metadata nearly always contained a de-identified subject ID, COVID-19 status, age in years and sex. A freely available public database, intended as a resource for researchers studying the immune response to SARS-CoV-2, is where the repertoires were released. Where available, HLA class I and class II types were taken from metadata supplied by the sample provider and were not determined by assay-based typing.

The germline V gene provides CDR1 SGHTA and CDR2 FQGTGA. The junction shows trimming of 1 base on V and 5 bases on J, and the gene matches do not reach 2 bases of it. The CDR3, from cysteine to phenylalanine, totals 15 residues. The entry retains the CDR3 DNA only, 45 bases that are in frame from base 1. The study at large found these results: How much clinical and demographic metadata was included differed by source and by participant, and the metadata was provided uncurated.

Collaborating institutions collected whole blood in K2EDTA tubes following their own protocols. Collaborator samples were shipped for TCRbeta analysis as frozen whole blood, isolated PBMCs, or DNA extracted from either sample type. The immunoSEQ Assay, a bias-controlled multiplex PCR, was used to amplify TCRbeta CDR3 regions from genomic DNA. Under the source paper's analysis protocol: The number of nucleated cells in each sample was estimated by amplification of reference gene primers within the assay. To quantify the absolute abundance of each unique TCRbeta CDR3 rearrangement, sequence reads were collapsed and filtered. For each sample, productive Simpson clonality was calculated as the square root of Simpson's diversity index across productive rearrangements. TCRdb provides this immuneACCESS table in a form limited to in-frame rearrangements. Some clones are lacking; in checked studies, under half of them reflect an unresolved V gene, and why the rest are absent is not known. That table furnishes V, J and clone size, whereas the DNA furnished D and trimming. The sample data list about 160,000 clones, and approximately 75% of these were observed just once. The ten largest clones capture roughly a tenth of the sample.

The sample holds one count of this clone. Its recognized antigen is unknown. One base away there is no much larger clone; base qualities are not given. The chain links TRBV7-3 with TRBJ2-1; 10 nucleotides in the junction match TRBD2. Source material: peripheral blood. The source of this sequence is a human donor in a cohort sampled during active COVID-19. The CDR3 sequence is CASSLRTSGHNEQFF. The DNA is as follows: TGTGCCAGCAGCTTAAGGACTAGCGGACACAATGAGCAGTTCTTC.